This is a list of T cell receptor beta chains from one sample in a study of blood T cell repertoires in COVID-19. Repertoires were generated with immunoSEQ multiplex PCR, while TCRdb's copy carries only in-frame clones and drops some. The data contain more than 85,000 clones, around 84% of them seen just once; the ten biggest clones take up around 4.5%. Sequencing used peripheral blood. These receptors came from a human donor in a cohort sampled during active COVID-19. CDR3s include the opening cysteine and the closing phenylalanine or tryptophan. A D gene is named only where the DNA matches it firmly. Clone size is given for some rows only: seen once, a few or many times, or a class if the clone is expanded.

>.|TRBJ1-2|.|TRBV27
TGTGCCAGCAGTTTCCAGGCTAACTATGGCTACACCTTC
CASSFQANYGYTF
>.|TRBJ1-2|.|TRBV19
TGTGCCAGTAGTATGCACACCAACTATGGCTACACCTTC
CASSMHTNYGYTF
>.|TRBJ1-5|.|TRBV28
TGTGCCAGCAGTTTATTCGATCGGGGGGTCGGCCGATGGACCAATCAGCCCCAGCATTTT
CASSLFDRGVGRWTNQPQHF
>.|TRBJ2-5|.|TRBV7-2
TGTGCCAGCAGCTCGCTCATAGGACAGCTGGGGGAGACCCAGTACTTC
CASSSLIGQLGETQYF
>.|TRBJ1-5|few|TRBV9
TGTGCCAGCAGCGCCCAACCGGGCAATCAGCCCCAGCATTTT
CASSAQPGNQPQHF
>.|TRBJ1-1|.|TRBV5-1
TGCGCCAGCAGCCCAAGAGGAATCGTGTCCGGTGTCACTGAAGCTTTCTTT
CASSPRGIVSGVTEAFF
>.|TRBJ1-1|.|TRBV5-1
TGCGCCAGCAAGAGCCAGGGTTTCACTGAAGCTTTCTTT
CASKSQGFTEAFF
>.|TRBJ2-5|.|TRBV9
TGTGCCAGCAGCCCCGGTGGGGCTCAAGAGACCCAGTACTTC
CASSPGGAQETQYF
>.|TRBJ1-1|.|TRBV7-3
TGTGCCAGCAGCTTGGACACGAACACTGAAGCTTTCTTT
CASSLDTNTEAFF
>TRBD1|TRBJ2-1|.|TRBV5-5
TGTGCCAGCAGCTTCCGACAGGGAAGAGGGGATGAGCAGTTCTTC
CASSFRQGRGDEQFF
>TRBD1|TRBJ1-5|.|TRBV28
TGTGCCAGCAGTTCCGGGACAGCCAATCAGCCCCAGCATTTT
CASSSGTANQPQHF
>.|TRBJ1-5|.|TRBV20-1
TGCAGTGCTAGTAGCGCAGTTAGCAATCAGCCCCAGCATTTT
CSASSAVSNQPQHF
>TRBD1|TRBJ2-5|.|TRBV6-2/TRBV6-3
TGTGCCAGCAGCACGCCCGGGACAGGGCTTGAAGAGACCCAGTACTTC
CASSTPGTGLEETQYF
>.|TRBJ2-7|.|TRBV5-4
TGTGCCAGCAGCTTGGGGGCGCAGGGGGGCAACACCTACGAGCAGTACTTC
CASSLGAQGGNTYEQYF
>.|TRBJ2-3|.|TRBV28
TGTGCCAGCAGTAAGACTCTCGGATTTCGCACAGATACGCAGTATTTT
CASSKTLGFRTDTQYF
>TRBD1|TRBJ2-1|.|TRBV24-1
TGTGCCACCAGTGATCCGTTGACAGGGCCACACAATGAGCAGTTCTTC
CATSDPLTGPHNEQFF
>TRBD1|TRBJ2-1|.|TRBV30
TGTGGCTTGACAGGGGGTATCCATGAGCAGTTCTTC
CGLTGGIHEQFF
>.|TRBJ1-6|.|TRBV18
TGTGCCAGCTCACTAGCGGGAGGGCCTAATTCACCCCTCCACTTT
CASSLAGGPNSPLHF
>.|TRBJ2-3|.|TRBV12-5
TGTGCTAGTGGTGAGGCAGATACGCAGTATTTT
CASGEADTQYF
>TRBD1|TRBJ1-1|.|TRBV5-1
TGCGCCAGCAGCTGGCCGACTTGGGGGACAGGGGAAATAACTGAAGCTTTCTTT
CASSWPTWGTGEITEAFF
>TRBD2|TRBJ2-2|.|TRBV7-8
TGTGCCAGCAAGGCTAGCGGGGGTGGAAACACCGGGGAGCTGTTTTTT
CASKASGGGNTGELFF
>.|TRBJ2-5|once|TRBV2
TGTGCCAGCAGGGGCGTCTTGTTCCCCCAAGAGACCCAGTACTTC
CASRGVLFPQETQYF
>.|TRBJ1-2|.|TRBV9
TGTGCCAGCAGCGTAGTGGTGGCCAACTATGGCTACACCTTC
CASSVVVANYGYTF
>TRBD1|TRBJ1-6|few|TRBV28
TGTGCCAGCAGTTCCTCGGGGGACAGGTTCGGGTCACCCCTCCACTTT
CASSSSGDRFGSPLHF
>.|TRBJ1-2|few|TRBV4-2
TGTGCCAGCAGCCATGGGGCATCAGGGAATAACTATGGCTACACCTTC
CASSHGASGNNYGYTF
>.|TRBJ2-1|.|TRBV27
TGTGCCAGCAGTTTATCGCCCAGGGGCAATGAGCAGTTCTTC
CASSLSPRGNEQFF
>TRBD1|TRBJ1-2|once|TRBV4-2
TGTGCCAGCAGCCAAGAAGGGACAGGGACCAACTATGGCTACACCTTC
CASSQEGTGTNYGYTF
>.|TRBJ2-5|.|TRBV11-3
TGTGCCAGCAGCTTCACGAGGGCCCAAGAGACCCAGTACTTC
CASSFTRAQETQYF
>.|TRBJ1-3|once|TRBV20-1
TGCAGTGCTAGTCTAGCCACTGCTGGAAACACCATATATTTT
CSASLATAGNTIYF